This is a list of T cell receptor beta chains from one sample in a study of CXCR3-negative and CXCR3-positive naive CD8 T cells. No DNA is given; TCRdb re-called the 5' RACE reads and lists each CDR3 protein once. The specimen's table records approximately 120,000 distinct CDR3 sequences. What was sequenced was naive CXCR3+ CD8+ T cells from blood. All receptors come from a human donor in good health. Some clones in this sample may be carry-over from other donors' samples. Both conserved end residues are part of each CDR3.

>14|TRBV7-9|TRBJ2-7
CASRSGFSSYEQYF
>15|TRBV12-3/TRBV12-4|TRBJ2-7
CASSSGVPISYEQYF
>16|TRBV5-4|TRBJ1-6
CASSLGWSSYNSPLHF
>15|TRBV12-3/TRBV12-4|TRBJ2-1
CASSLWGTSYNEQFF
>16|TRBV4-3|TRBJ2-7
CASSQDLVQGAYEQYF
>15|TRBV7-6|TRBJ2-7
CASSPSRDRGYEQYF
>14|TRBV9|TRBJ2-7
CASSGTETPYEQYF
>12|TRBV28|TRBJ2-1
CASLSSNNEQFF
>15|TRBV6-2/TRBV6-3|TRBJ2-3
CASSGRASGTDTQYF
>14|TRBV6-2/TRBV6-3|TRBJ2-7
CASSRSGGLDEQYF
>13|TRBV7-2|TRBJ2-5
CASSLNSWETQYF
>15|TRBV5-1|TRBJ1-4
CASSSGTGYNEKLFF
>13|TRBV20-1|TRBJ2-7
CSAGRGRGYEQYF
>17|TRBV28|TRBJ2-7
CASRFNPSGRRPYEQYF
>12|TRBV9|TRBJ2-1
CASSVNGNEQFF
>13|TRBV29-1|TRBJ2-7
CSVIPQSSYEQYF
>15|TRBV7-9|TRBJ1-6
CASSSLERFGSPLHF
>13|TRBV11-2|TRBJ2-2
CASSSVTTGELFF
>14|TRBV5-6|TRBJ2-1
CASSLTSGLNEQFF
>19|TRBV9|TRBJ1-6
CASSPDWIISSSYNSPLHF
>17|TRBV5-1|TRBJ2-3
CASSSTNGSGLPGTQYF
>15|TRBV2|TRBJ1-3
CASSEGRVSGNTIYF
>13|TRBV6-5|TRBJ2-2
CASSYSGPGELFF
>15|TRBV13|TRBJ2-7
CASSGAGPGVREQYF
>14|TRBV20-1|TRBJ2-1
CSAEPQRGYNEQFF
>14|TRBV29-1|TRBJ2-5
CSVVVAGGRETQYF